The rows below give T cell receptor beta chains drawn from one sample of a study of regulatory T cells in long-lasting Graves disease. TCRdb used MiXCR to reprocess the multiplex PCR reads, holding one entry per CDR3 protein. The data show 450,000 to 600,000 distinct CDR3 sequences, roughly 12% seen once. These data were also reused for a study on T cells in Graves' hyperthyroidism and ophthalmopathy.

Sequencing used peripheral blood mononuclear cells (PBMCs), obtained at new diagnosis, from a patient treated with antithyroid drugs. These receptors were collected from a man aged 30 to 39 with Graves disease. CDR3s include the opening cysteine and the closing phenylalanine or tryptophan. A D gene is named only where the DNA matches it firmly. Some rows have no size entry. The others give once, few or many, or a class for an expanded clone.

clone_size j_call v_call d_call cdr3_nt cdr3_aa
few TRBJ1-1 TRBV20-1 TRBD1 TGCAGTGCTGAACAGGGGGCGGGTTTTAACACTGAAGCTTTCTTT CSAEQGAGFNTEAFF
. TRBJ1-2 TRBV7-9 TRBD1 TGTGCCAGCACCCGGACAGGGAAGCAGGGCTACACCTTC CASTRTGKQGYTF
few TRBJ2-4 TRBV18 . TGTGCCAGCTCACCACCGAGTGTAGCCAAAAACATTCAGTACTTC CASSPPSVAKNIQYF
many TRBJ2-6 TRBV7-2 . TGTGCCAGCAGCCCCCTCGGGGTCCCAGGGGCCAACGTCCTGACTTTC CASSPLGVPGANVLTF
few TRBJ1-1 TRBV20-1 . TGCAGTGCTAGTCGGGCTAAGTACACTGAAGCTTTCTTT CSASRAKYTEAFF
many TRBJ2-7 TRBV15 . TGTGCCACCAGCAGAGGAGGGGGAGGACCCTACGAGCAGTACTTC CATSRGGGGPYEQYF
many TRBJ1-3 TRBV7-9 TRBD1 TGTGCCAGCAGCTGGACAGGGGGCTCTGGAAACACCATATATTTT CASSWTGGSGNTIYF
few TRBJ2-3 TRBV19 . TGTGCCACTCGTGAAGATACGCAGTATTTT CATREDTQYF
. TRBJ2-3 TRBV18 TRBD2 TGTGCCAGCTCCGACGCGGGGGTTGGGGATGCGCAGTATTTT CASSDAGVGDAQYF
few TRBJ2-3 TRBV18 . TGTGCCAGCTCACCACGGACGCGGGGACAAGATACGCAGTATTTT CASSPRTRGQDTQYF
many TRBJ2-1 TRBV14 . TGTGCCAGCAGCAAAATCAATGAGCAGTTCTTC CASSKINEQFF
many TRBJ2-7 TRBV5-6 TRBD2 TGTGCCAGCAGCTTGGCCCCCGGCGGCGGGAGGGCCTTTTCTGGGGAGCAGTACTTC CASSLAPGGGRAFSGEQYF
. TRBJ2-3 TRBV12-3/TRBV12-4 TRBD2 TGTGCCAGCAGCTCCCATCAACCGCCAGAGGTTCCGGGACTAGGGGGGGGGGGCCCAGATACGCAGTATTTT CASSSHQPPEVPGLGGGGPDTQYF
many TRBJ2-1 TRBV11-2 . TGTGCCAGCAGCCCGACGGCTCTCGGGACCTACAATGAGCAGTTCTTC CASSPTALGTYNEQFF
. TRBJ2-7 TRBV10-1 TRBD2 TGCGCCAGCAGTGACCTTACTAGCGGGAGGATCCACGAGCAGTACTTC CASSDLTSGRIHEQYF
many TRBJ1-2 TRBV7-2 TRBD1 TGTGCCAGCAGCACAGTCACAGGGGGCGCGTATGGCTACACCTTC CASSTVTGGAYGYTF
few TRBJ1-6 TRBV20-1 TRBD1 TGCAGTGCTGGATGGGGACAGGGATTGAATTCACCCCTCCACTTT CSAGWGQGLNSPLHF
many TRBJ2-7 TRBV11-2 . TGTGCCAGCAGCCAGACCCTGACACTTACCTACGAGCAGTACTTC CASSQTLTLTYEQYF
few TRBJ2-1 TRBV7-2 TRBD2 TGTGCCAGCAGCTTAGACCTAGCGGCCACCTACAATGAGCAGTTCTTC CASSLDLAATYNEQFF
many TRBJ2-1 TRBV29-1 . TGCAGCGTTGTTGGGACACCCTTAGATGAGCAGTTCTTC CSVVGTPLDEQFF
many TRBJ2-1 TRBV20-1 TRBD2 TGCAGTGCTCTGAGTAGCGGGAGGGCCTATAATGAGCAGTTCTTC CSALSSGRAYNEQFF
few TRBJ2-3 TRBV20-1 . TGCAGTGCTACCGAGGGTCTTAGGGGCCCAGATACGCAGTATTTT CSATEGLRGPDTQYF
few TRBJ2-7 TRBV9 . TGTGCCGGCAGCGTGAACCCTAGTGGGGACCTCGAGCAGTACTTC CAGSVNPSGDLEQYF
many TRBJ2-2 TRBV12-3/TRBV12-4 . TGTGCCAGCAGTTTTTCGGGTCCGAACACCGGGGAGCTGTTTTTT CASSFSGPNTGELFF
many TRBJ2-7 TRBV20-1 TRBD2 TGCAGTGCTAGACTAGCGGGAGGAGCCTTCGGCGAGCAGTACTTC CSARLAGGAFGEQYF
. TRBJ2-2 TRBV19 . TGTGCCAGTAGTACCTCCTGGGGGGGCCTAGGCACCGGGGAGCTGTTTTTT CASSTSWGGLGTGELFF
many TRBJ2-1 TRBV7-9 TRBD2 TGTGCCAGCAGCACCCCTAAGCGGGAGGGCCCCTACAATGAGCAGTTCTTC CASSTPKREGPYNEQFF
many TRBJ1-1 TRBV5-1 . TGCGCCAGCAGCTGGGGCCGAGGGAACACTGAAGCTTTCTTT CASSWGRGNTEAFF
many TRBJ2-5 TRBV7-2 TRBD2 TGTGCCAGCAGCTTAACTAGCGACCAGTACTTC CASSLTSDQYF
few TRBJ2-1 TRBV29-1 . TGCAGCGTTGTGCGAGGGGACTACAATGAGCAGTTCTTC CSVVRGDYNEQFF
. TRBJ1-1 TRBV28 . TGTGCCAGCAGTTCTTGGGGGTCGAACACTGAAGCTTTCTTT CASSSWGSNTEAFF
many TRBJ1-3 TRBV29-1 . TGCAGCGTTGAGGGGTCCGGAAACACCATATATTTT CSVEGSGNTIYF
many TRBJ2-1 TRBV28 . TGTGCCATCCAGACCCTTCGTAGCCCAAAGGATCAGAGCTCCTACAATGAGCAGTTCTTC CAIQTLRSPKDQSSYNEQFF
few TRBJ2-3 TRBV6-1 TRBD2 TGTGCCAGCAGTCTCCTTCCGGGACTAGCGGACACAGATACGCAGTATTTT CASSLLPGLADTDTQYF
many TRBJ2-5 TRBV7-2 . TGTGCCAGCAGCTTAGACTCCGGCGGGGAGACCCAGTACTTC CASSLDSGGETQYF
many TRBJ2-7 TRBV12-3/TRBV12-4 . TGTGCCAGCGCACAGGGTGTTCCCTACGAGCAGTACTTC CASAQGVPYEQYF
many TRBJ2-5 TRBV13 TRBD2 TGTGCCAGCAGCGCGTCTAGCGGACAAGAGACCCAGTACTTC CASSASSGQETQYF
few TRBJ1-3 TRBV12-3/TRBV12-4 TRBD1 TGTGCCAGCAGTAAGGGGACAGTTGGAAAAGGAAACACCATATATTTT CASSKGTVGKGNTIYF
many TRBJ2-7 TRBV5-5 . TGTGCCAGCAGCTTGGCCGGGACGAACTACGAGCAGTACTTC CASSLAGTNYEQYF
many TRBJ1-1 TRBV20-1 . TGCAGTGCTGCAGACGACCTCAGTGGGACTGAAGCTTTCTTT CSAADDLSGTEAFF
many TRBJ2-1 TRBV29-1 . TGCAGCATTTGGGCCTCACCTAACTACAATGAGCAGTTCTTC CSIWASPNYNEQFF
many TRBJ2-3 TRBV5-1 TRBD2 TGCGCCAGCGCCAGCGGGATTAGCACAGATACGCAGTATTTT CASASGISTDTQYF
. TRBJ2-1 TRBV9 . TGTGCCAGCAGCGTCCCTTCGAGGGAGCAGTTCTTC CASSVPSREQFF
many TRBJ2-7 TRBV28 TRBD1 TGTGCCACAACCCCTTCGGACAGGGATTGGGCGTCCTACGAGCAGTACTTC CATTPSDRDWASYEQYF
few TRBJ1-1 TRBV20-1 . TGCAGGGGGAACGGGATTGAAGTTTTCTTT CRGNGIEVFF
many TRBJ2-1 TRBV13 TRBD1 TGTGCCAGCAGCCCCACTCAGACAGGGCATGAGCAGTTCTTC CASSPTQTGHEQFF
many TRBJ1-4 TRBV12-3/TRBV12-4 . TGTGCCAGCAGCCGCCATTGGAATGAAAAACTGTTTTTT CASSRHWNEKLFF
many TRBJ1-1 TRBV6-1 . TGTGCCAGTCGGGGGGAAATGGTCCCTGAAGCTTTCTTT CASRGEMVPEAFF
. TRBJ2-1 TRBV29-1 . TGCAGCGTTGCAAGGTACTCCTACAATGAGCAGTTCTTC CSVARYSYNEQFF
few TRBJ2-3 TRBV20-1 . TGCAGTGCTAGAGACCAACGGAGGTCCACAGATACGCAGTATTTT CSARDQRRSTDTQYF
. TRBJ1-2 TRBV20-1 . TGCAGTGCGGCGGGAGTCTATGGCTACACCTTC CSAAGVYGYTF
many TRBJ2-3 TRBV27 TRBD1 TGTGCCAGCAGCCCCCGTCCCCCAGGACAGGGTTTAGTAGATACGCAGTATTTT CASSPRPPGQGLVDTQYF
few TRBJ2-5 TRBV25-1 TRBD2 TGTGCCAGCAGTGATCACCCCCACCGACTAGCGGGCTTCCAAGAGACCCAGTACTTC CASSDHPHRLAGFQETQYF
many TRBJ1-5 TRBV11-2 TRBD1 TGTGCCAGCAGCTTGGGACAGGGGGCCCATCAGCCCCAGCATTTT CASSLGQGAHQPQHF
many TRBJ2-3 TRBV20-1 . TGCAGTGCTAGAGGGGTGGCAGATACGCAGTATTTT CSARGVADTQYF
many TRBJ1-5 TRBV2 . TGTGCCAGCAGCGCCCGGGACTTTAGCAATCAGCCCCAGCATTTT CASSARDFSNQPQHF
. TRBJ2-7 TRBV3-1 . TGTGCCAGCAGCCAAGATTGGGCAGGGGTTAGCTACGAGCAGTACTTC CASSQDWAGVSYEQYF
many TRBJ2-2 TRBV6-2/TRBV6-3 TRBD1 TGTGCCAGCAGTCCGACAGGGTTCGCGAACACCGGGGAGCTGTTTTTT CASSPTGFANTGELFF
. TRBJ1-1 TRBV3-1 TRBD1 TGTGCCAGCTCGCCTCAGGGGGCTGGGATGAACACTGAAGCTTTCTTT CASSPQGAGMNTEAFF